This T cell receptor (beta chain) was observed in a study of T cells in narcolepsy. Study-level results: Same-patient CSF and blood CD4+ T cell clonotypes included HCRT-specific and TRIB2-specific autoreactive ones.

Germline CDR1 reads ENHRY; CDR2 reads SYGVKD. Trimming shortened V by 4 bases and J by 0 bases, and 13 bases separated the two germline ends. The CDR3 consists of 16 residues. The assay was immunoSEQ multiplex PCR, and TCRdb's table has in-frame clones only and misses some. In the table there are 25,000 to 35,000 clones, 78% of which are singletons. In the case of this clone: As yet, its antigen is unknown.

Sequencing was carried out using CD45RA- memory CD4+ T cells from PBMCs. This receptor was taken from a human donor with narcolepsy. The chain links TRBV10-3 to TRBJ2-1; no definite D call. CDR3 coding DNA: TGTGCCATCAGTGGGTCGAAAACTGGCTCCTACAATGAGCAGTTCTTC. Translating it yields CAISGSKTGSYNEQFF.